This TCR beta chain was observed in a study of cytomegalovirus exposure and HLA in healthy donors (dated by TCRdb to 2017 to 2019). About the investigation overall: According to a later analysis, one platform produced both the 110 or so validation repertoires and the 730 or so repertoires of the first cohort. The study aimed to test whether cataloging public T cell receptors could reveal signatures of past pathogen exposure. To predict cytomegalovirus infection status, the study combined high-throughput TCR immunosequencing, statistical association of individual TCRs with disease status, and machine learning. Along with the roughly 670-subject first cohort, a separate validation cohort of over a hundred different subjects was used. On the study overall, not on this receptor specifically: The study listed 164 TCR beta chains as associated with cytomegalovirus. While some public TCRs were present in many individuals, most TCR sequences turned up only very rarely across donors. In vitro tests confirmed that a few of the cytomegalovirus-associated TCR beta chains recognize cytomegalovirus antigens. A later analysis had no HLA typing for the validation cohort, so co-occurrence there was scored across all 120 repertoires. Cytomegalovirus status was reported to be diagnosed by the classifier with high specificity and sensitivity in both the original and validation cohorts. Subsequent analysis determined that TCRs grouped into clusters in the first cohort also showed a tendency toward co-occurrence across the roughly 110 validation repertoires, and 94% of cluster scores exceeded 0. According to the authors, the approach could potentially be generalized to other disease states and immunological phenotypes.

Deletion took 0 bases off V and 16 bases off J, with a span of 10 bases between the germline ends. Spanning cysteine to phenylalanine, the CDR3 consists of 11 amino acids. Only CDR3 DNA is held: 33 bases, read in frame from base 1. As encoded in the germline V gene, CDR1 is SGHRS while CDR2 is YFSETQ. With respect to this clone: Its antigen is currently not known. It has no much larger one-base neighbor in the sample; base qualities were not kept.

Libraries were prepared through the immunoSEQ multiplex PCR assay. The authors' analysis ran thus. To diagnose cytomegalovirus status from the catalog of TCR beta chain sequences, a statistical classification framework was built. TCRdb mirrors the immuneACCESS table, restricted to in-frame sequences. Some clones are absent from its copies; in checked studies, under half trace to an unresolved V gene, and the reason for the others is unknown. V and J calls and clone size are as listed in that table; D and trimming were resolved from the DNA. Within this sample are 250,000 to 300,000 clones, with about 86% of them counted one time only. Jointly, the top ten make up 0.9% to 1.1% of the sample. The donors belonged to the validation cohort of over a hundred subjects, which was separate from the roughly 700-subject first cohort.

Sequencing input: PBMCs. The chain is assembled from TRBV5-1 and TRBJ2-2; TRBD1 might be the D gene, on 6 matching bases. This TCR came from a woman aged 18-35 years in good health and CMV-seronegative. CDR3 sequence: CASSLDRDTFF. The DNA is TGCGCCAGCAGCTTGGACAGGGACACGTTTTTT.